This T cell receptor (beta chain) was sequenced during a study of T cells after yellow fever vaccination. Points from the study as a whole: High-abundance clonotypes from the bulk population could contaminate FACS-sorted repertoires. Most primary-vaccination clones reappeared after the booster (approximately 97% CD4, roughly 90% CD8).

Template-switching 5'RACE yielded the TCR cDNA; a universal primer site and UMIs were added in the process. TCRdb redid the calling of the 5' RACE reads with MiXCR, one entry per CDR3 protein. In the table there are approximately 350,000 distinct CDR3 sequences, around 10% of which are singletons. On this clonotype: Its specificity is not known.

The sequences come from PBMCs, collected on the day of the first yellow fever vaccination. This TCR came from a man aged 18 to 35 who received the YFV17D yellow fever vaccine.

CDR3: CASSFSGLNTEAFF. The CDR3, as DNA: TGCGCCAGCAGCTTCTCAGGCCTAAACACTGAAGCTTTCTTT. The V call is TRBV5-1, the J call TRBJ1-1, with D hard to call. The CDR3 is made up of 14 amino acids. V lost 2 bases and J 2 bases, leaving 10 bases between the germline ends. Germline CDR1 and CDR2: SGHRS and YFSETQ.